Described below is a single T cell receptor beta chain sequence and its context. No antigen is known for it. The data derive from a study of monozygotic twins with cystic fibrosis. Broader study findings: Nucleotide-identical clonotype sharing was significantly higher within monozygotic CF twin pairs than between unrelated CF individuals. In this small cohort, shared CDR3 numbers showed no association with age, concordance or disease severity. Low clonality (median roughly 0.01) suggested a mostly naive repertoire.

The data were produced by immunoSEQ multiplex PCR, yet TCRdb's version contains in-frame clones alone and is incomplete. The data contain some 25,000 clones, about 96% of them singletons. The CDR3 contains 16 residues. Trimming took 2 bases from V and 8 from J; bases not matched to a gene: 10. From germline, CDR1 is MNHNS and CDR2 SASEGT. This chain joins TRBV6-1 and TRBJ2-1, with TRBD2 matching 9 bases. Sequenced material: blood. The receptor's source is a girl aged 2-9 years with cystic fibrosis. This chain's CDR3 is CASSELGGTSWDEQFF. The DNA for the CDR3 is TGTGCCAGCAGTGAACTTGGCGGGACTAGCTGGGATGAGCAGTTCTTC.